This T cell receptor beta chain was sequenced for a study of vaccination and CD4 T cells after COVID-19. The germline V gene has CDR1 WSHSY and CDR2 SAAADI. Trimming removed 6 bases from V and 4 bases from J, with 15 bases in between. This CDR3 spans 14 amino acids. Noted treatment: approximately 11-day PBMC culture with coronavirus spike peptide pools or control peptides (ViraFEST assay). The unexposed donor's CD4+ T cells were collected before the COVID-19 pandemic (2011-2018). ViraFEST enlarged antigen-specific T cell populations with peptide pools and afterwards sequenced TCRs. Notes on this clonotype: The antigen is not known.

Sequence data for DNA of cultured CD4+ T cells were generated by the Oncomine TCR Beta short-read assay. TCRdb fed the PCR reads into MiXCR, producing one record per CDR3 protein. The table records around 2,000 distinct CDR3 sequences, around 64% of them present only once. Material: CD4+ T cells from blood, cultured in vitro. V gene TRBV10-2 combines with J gene TRBJ1-1; D is unresolved. This TCR derives from a human donor in good health. CDR3 DNA: TGCGCCAGCAGAGACACGTGGAGCGGCACTGAAGCTTTCTTT. This sequence encodes CASRDTWSGTEAFF.